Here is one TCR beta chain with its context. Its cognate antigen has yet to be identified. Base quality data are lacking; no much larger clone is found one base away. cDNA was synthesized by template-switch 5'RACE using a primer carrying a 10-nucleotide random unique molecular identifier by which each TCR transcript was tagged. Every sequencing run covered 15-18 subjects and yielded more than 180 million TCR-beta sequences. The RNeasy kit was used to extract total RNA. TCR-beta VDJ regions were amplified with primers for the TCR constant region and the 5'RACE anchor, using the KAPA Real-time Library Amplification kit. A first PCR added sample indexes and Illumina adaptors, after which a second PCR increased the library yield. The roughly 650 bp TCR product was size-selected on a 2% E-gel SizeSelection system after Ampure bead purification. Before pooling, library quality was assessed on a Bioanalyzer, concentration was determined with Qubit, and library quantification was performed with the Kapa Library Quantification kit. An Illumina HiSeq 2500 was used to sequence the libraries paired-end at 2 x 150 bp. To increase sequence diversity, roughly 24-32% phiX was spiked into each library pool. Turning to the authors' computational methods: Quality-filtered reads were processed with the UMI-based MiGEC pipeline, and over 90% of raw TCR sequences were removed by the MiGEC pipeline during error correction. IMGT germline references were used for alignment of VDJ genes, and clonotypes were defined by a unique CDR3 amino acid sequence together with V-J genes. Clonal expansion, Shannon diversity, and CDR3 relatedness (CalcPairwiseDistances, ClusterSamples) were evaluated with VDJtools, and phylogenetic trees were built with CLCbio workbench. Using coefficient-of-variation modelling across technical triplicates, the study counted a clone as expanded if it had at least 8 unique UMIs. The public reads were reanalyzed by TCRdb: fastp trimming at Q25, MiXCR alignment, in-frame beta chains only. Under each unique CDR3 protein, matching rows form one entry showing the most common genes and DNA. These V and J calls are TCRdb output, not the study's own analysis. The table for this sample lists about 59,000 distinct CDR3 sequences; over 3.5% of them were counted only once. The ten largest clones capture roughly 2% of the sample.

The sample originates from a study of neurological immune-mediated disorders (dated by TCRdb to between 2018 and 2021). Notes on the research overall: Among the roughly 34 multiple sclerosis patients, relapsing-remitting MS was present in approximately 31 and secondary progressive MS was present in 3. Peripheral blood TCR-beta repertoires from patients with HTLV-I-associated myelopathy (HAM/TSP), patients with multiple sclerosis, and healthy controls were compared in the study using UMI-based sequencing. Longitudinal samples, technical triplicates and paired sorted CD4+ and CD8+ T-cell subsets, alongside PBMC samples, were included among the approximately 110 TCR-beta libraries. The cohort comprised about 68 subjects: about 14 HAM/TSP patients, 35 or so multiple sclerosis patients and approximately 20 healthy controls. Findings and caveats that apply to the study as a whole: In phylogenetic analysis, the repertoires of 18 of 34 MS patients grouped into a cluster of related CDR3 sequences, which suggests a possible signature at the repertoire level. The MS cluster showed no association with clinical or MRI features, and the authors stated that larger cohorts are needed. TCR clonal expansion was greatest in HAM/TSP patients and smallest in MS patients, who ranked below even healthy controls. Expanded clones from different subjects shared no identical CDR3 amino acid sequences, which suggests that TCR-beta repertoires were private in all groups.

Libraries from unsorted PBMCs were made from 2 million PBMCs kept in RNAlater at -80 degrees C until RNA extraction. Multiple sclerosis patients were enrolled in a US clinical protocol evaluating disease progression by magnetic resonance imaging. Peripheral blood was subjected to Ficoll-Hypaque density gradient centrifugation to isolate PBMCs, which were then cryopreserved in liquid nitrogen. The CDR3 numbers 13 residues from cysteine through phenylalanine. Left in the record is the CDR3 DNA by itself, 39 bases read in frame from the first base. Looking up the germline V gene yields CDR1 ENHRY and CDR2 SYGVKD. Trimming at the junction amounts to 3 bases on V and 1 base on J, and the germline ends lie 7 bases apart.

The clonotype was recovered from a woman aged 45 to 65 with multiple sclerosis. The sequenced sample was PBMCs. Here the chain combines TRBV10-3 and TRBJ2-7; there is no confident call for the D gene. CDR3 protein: CAISDYLSYEQYF. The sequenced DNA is TGTGCCATCAGTGACTATTTATCCTACGAGCAGTACTTC.